A single sample is the source of the 21 T cell receptor beta chains below, sequenced in a study of T cell repertoires in cytomegalovirus infection. TCRdb re-called the reads through MiXCR, storing one row per CDR3 protein. The sample holds about 310,000 distinct CDR3 sequences, approximately 25% seen once. No antigen has been identified for these receptors. The sample here was cultured PBMCs, taken from culture after CMV antigen stimulation. The receptors derive from a human donor in good health (CMV status not recorded). Some clones in this sample may be carry-over from other donors' samples.

This clonotype was recorded many times. The rearrangement links TRBV7-8 to TRBJ1-4; 7 bases map to TRBD1. Germline lookup yields CDR1 SGHVS and CDR2 FQNEAQ. Germline trimming cut 5 bases from V and 6 bases from J; bases unmatched to any gene: 9. This CDR3 is built from 15 residues. CDR3 in amino acids: CASSSAAQGDEKLFF. The CDR3 DNA reads TGTGCCAGCAGCAGCGCCGCGCAGGGGGATGAAAAACTGTTTTTT.

V and J are TRBV6-2 or TRBV6-3 and TRBJ2-2; no clear D. Germline V gives CDR1 MNHEY, CDR2 SVGEGT. Trimming removed 6 bases from V and 6 bases from J, with 11 bases in between. The CDR3 covers 13 residues. CDR3 coding DNA: TGTGCCAGCAGCACTTCCCTTCCCGGGGAGCTGTTTTTT. This codes for CASSTSLPGELFF.

This chain joins TRBV7-2 and TRBJ2-1; D is possibly TRBD2 (6 bases). CDR3 length: 18 residues. Germline V gene lookup returns CDR1 SGHTA and CDR2 FQGNSA. Trimming took off 3 bases at V and 8 bases at J, with 26 bases between the two ends. The DNA of the CDR3 is TGTGCCAGCAGCTTGGTGCTGGGGACTGTCCGTGGAGGGGATGAGCAGTTCTTC. Protein: CASSLVLGTVRGGDEQFF.

The chain uses TRBV28 and TRBJ2-1; D is uncertain. The CDR3 length is 12 residues. Trimming shortened V by 3 bases and J by 8 bases, and 8 bases separated the two germline ends. Germline values: CDR1 MDHEN, CDR2 SYDVKM. This chain's CDR3 is CASSLPGYEQFF. DNA of the CDR3: TGTGCCAGCAGTTTGCCCGGATATGAGCAGTTCTTC. The full variable domain, in which reference TRBV28 and TRBJ2-1 provide the parts outside the CDR3, is DVKVTQSSRYLVKRTGEKVFLECVQDMDHENMFWYRQDPGLGLRLIYFSYDVKMKEKGDIPEGYSVSREKKERFSLILESASTNQTSMYLCASSLPGYEQFFGPGTRLTVL.

This chain connects TRBV14 to TRBJ1-2; D unresolved. The V gene lost 4 bases and the J gene lost 2 bases, with 14 bases spanning the gap. The CDR3 extends over 15 amino acids. Germline lookup yields CDR1 SGHDN and CDR2 FVKESK. DNA of the CDR3: TGTGCCAGCAGCCCCGGACGGCTCCCGAACTATGGCTACACCTTC. It encodes CASSPGRLPNYGYTF.

The chain links TRBV19 to TRBJ2-3; tentative D call: TRBD1 (6 bases). The length of the CDR3 is 16 residues. Per the germline V gene, CDR1 is LNHDA and CDR2 is SQIVND (reference sequence). Trimming removed 4 bases at V and 3 bases at J, with 17 bases between. The CDR3 DNA follows: TGTGCCAGTAGTAAAACTCGACAGGCGAGGACAGATACGCAGTATTTT. It encodes CASSKTRQARTDTQYF.

This clonotype was seen a handful of times. V and J are TRBV18 and TRBJ2-7; TRBD2 aligns across 8 bases. Germline CDR1 is KGHSH and CDR2 is LQKENI. The CDR3 is 13 amino acids. J was trimmed by 5 bases and V by 2 bases; bases with no gene match: 2. The CDR3 loop is CASSPGTSHEQYV. In DNA, the CDR3 is TGTGCCAGCTCACCAGGGACTAGTCACGAGCAGTACGTC.

The rearrangement links TRBV7-2 to TRBJ2-2; D remains ambiguous. The V end lost 2 bases, the J end lost 0 bases, and 10 bases lay between the germline ends. The CDR3 has 16 residues. Germline-derived CDR1 and CDR2 are SGHTA and FQGNSA. The CDR3 reads CASSLKGFANTGELFF. CDR3 sequence (DNA): TGTGCCAGCAGCTTAAAGGGATTCGCGAACACCGGGGAGCTGTTTTTT.

This clonotype has just a few counts. The genes are TRBV7-9 and TRBJ2-1, with a possible D match to TRBD2 (5 bases). The CDR3 is 16 amino acids. V shed 5 bases and J shed 1 base, with 15 bases lying between them. CDR1 is SEHNR and CDR2 is FQNEAQ in the germline V gene (reference sequence). The CDR3 sequence is CASSQLVFSSYNEQFF. DNA for the CDR3: TGTGCCAGCAGCCAACTAGTTTTCTCGTCCTACAATGAGCAGTTCTTC.

The genes are TRBV4-3 and TRBJ2-1; 8 nucleotides line up with TRBD2. Per the germline V gene, CDR1 is LGHNA and CDR2 is YSLEER. This CDR3 spans 17 amino acids. The V segment lost 3 bases and the J segment 2 bases; nucleotides outside the gene matches: 9. Here the CDR3 DNA reads TGCGCCAGCAGCCAGAGAGCGGGAGTAGTCGCCTACAATGAGCAGTTCTTC. Translated: CASSQRAGVVAYNEQFF.

The J gene is TRBJ2-5, the V gene TRBV27; 9 nucleotides match TRBD1. There are 15 residues in the CDR3. V lost 5 bases to trimming and J lost 5 bases; unmatched junction nucleotides: 9. Germline CDR1 and CDR2: MNHEY and SMNVEV (reference sequence). CDR3 protein: CASSPRDRVLETQYF. CDR3 nucleotides: TGTGCCAGCAGTCCCCGGGACAGGGTTCTTGAGACCCAGTACTTC.

This clonotype was seen more than once but under ten times. This sequence joins TRBV7-2 and TRBJ2-5, with TRBD2 matching 10 bases. Unmatched junction bases numbered 9, after V lost 3 bases and J lost 5 bases. CDR3 length equals 16 residues. Germline V CDR1 and CDR2: SGHTA, FQGNSA. In nucleotides, the CDR3 is TGTGCCAGCAGCTTTAGCGGGAGGCGGGTTGGGGAGACCCAGTACTTC. It yields the protein CASSFSGRRVGETQYF. Based on the CDR3 plus reference TRBV7-2 and TRBJ2-5, the full variable domain is GAGVSQSPSNKVTEKGKDVELRCDPISGHTALYWYRQSLGQGLEFLIYFQGNSAPDKSGLPSDRFSAERTGGSVSTLTIQRTQQEDSAVYLCASSFSGRRVGETQYFGPGTRLLVL.

The chain employs TRBV23-1 and TRBJ1-4; D remains ambiguous. TRBV23-1 is treated as an ORF (open reading frame) with a function not yet certain. This CDR3 spans 16 amino acids. The V and J ends lost 1 base and 0 bases respectively, with 9 bases between them. The CDR3 spells CASSQFTEATNEKLFF. The CDR3 nucleotides read TGCGCCAGCAGTCAATTCACAGAAGCAACTAATGAAAAACTGTTTTTT.

This clonotype was detected ten times or more. V is TRBV7-2 and J is TRBJ2-2; 10 positions match TRBD2. This CDR3 is built from 15 residues. V lost 5 bases, J lost 5 bases, and 5 bases stayed unmatched. In germline, CDR1 is SGHTA, CDR2 FQGNSA. CDR3 DNA sequence: TGTGCCAGCAGCCGAGCGGGAGGGGAGACCGGGGAGCTGTTTTTT. It specifies CASSRAGGETGELFF.

This clonotype was counted ten times or more. The rearrangement uses TRBV12-3 or TRBV12-4 and TRBJ2-7; D may be TRBD2 (5 bases). Trimming left V 4 bases short and J 1 base short, with 11 bases between. The CDR3 runs to 14 residues. The CDR3: CASSSPGSSYEQYF. The CDR3 DNA follows: TGTGCCAGCAGTTCCCCGGGATCATCCTACGAGCAGTACTTC.

This clonotype was recorded a few times. V gene TRBV2 combines with J gene TRBJ2-3; TRBD2 might be the D (6 bases). Looked up from germline, CDR1 is SNHLY and CDR2 is FYNNEI. V lost 6 bases, J lost 5 bases, and 18 bases lay in between. This CDR3 contains 15 residues. CDR3 in amino acids: CASRPGRDPLDTQYF. For the CDR3, the DNA is TGTGCCAGCAGGCCCGGGCGGGACCCGTTAGATACGCAGTATTTT. Filled out from reference TRBV2 and TRBJ2-3, the complete variable domain reads EPEVTQTPSHQVTQMGQEVILRCVPISNHLYFYWYRQILGQKVEFLVSFYNNEISEKSEIFDDQFSVERPDGSNFTLKIRSTKLEDSAMYFCASRPGRDPLDTQYFGPGTRLTVL.

This clonotype was seen ten or more times. The gene calls are TRBV28 and TRBJ2-3, with 9 bases matching TRBD2. The CDR3 loop spans 17 amino acids. The V gene's germline CDR1 is MDHEN and CDR2 SYDVKM. V shed 1 base and J 8 bases; nucleotides not matched to a gene: 13. This CDR3 reads CASSLSASGTFRGTQYF. The CDR3 DNA follows: TGTGCCAGCAGTTTATCGGCTAGCGGGACCTTCCGGGGTACGCAGTATTTT. Drawing the rest from reference TRBV28 and TRBJ2-3, the complete variable domain is DVKVTQSSRYLVKRTGEKVFLECVQDMDHENMFWYRQDPGLGLRLIYFSYDVKMKEKGDIPEGYSVSREKKERFSLILESASTNQTSMYLCASSLSASGTFRGTQYFGPGTRLTVL.

This rearrangement joins TRBV2 to TRBJ2-5; TRBD1 matches at 7 bases. CDR3 length: 15 amino acids. The J segment lost 1 base and the V segment lost 5 bases, leaving 7 bases of the junction unmatched. From germline, CDR1 is SNHLY and CDR2 FYNNEI. CDR3 nucleotides: TGTGCCAGCAGTAATCTCCGGGACAGCCAAGAGACCCAGTACTTC. The encoded protein is CASSNLRDSQETQYF. The complete variable domain, with remaining parts taken from reference TRBV2 and TRBJ2-5, reads EPEVTQTPSHQVTQMGQEVILRCVPISNHLYFYWYRQILGQKVEFLVSFYNNEISEKSEIFDDQFSVERPDGSNFTLKIRSTKLEDSAMYFCASSNLRDSQETQYFGPGTRLLVL.

There are a few counts of this clonotype. V usage is TRBV24-1 and J usage is TRBJ1-2, with D possibly matching TRBD1 (6 bases). CDR1 and CDR2 from the germline V gene are KGHDR and SFDVKD. The CDR3 totals 15 residues. V gave up 4 bases and J gave up 4 bases, with 15 bases separating them. In nucleotides, the CDR3 is TGTGCCACCAGTGACCTAAAGGACAGTCCCTATGGCTACACCTTC. This codes for CATSDLKDSPYGYTF.

This clonotype showed up just a few times. The rearrangement links TRBV28 to TRBJ1-2; 8 bases agree with TRBD1. Germline CDR1 and CDR2: MDHEN and SYDVKM. The CDR3 has 14 residues. J gave up 7 bases and V 4 bases, and 8 bases lay outside the gene matches. Here the CDR3 reads CASSYTTGVVGYTF. The CDR3 DNA follows: TGTGCCAGCAGTTATACGACAGGGGTTGTTGGCTACACCTTC.

This clonotype was recorded a few times. The genes are TRBV7-9 and TRBJ2-7; 8 bases are a match to TRBD2. The CDR3 loop spans 18 amino acids. Germline V gene data show CDR1 as SEHNR and CDR2 as FQNEAQ (reference sequence). V was pared by 5 bases and J by 0 bases, with 15 bases of the junction left unmatched. The CDR3 region has the DNA TGTGCCAGCAGCAGCTTGGGCACGGGAGGGCCGAGCTCCTACGAGCAGTACTTC. Its translation: CASSSLGTGGPSSYEQYF. Combining the CDR3 with reference TRBV7-9 and TRBJ2-7 gives the whole variable domain DTGVSQNPRHKITKRGQNVTFRCDPISEHNRLYWYRQTLGQGPEFLTYFQNEAQLEKSRLLSDRFSAERPKGSFSTLEIQRTEQGDSAMYLCASSSLGTGGPSSYEQYFGPGTRLTVT.